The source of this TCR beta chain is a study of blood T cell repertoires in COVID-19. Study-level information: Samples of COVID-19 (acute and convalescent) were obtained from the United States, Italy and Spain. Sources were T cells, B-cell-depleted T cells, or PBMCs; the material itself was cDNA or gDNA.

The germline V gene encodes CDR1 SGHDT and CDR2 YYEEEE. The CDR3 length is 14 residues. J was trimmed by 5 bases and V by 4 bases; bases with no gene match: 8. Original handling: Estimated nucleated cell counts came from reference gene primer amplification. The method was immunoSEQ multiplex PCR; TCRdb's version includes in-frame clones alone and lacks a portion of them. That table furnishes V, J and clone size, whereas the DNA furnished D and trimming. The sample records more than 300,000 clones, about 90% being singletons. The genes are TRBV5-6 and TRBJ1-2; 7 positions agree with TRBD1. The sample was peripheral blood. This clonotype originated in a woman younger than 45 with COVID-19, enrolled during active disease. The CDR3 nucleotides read TGTGCCAGCAGCCCCCCTGACAGGGTGTATGGCTACACCTTC. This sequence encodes CASSPPDRVYGYTF. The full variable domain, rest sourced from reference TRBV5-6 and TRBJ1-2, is DAGVTQSPTHLIKTRGQQVTLRCSPKSGHDTVSWYQQALGQGPQFIFQYYEEEERQRGNFPDRFSGHQFPNYSSELNVNALLLGDSALYLCASSPPDRVYGYTFGSGTRLTVV.